This T cell receptor (beta chain) is from a study of blood T cells in healthy people across ages. Primers used in a second PCR of about 6 to 12 cycles were a sample-barcoded 5' primer and a J-beta primer mix. MiXCR, applied by TCRdb to the 5' RACE reads, yields one record per CDR3 protein. Among about 670,000 distinct CDR3 sequences listed, about 50% were seen once. This clonotype appeared a few times. Germline values: CDR1 MNHEY, CDR2 SVGAGI. With 6 bases clipped from V and 6 bases from J, the junction kept 2 bases outside the gene matches. This CDR3 region has 13 residues. The gene calls are TRBV6-5 and TRBJ2-2; 9 nucleotides agree with TRBD1. This clonotype originated in a woman of 80 years or more in good health. The sequencing input was blood. CDR3 in DNA: TGTGCCAGCAGAGGGACAGGGCCCGGGGAGCTGTTTTTT. Protein sequence: CASRGTGPGELFF.